This paragraph reports one T cell receptor (beta chain). Its antigen remains unidentified. Per-nucleotide qualities are absent, and no much larger clonotype sits a single base away. Measured from the cysteine to the phenylalanine, the CDR3 is 17 residues long. The kept DNA is CDR3 alone, 51 bases in frame from the first base. Via the germline V gene, CDR1 is KGHSH and CDR2 LQKENI. Trimming accounts for 1 base at V and 2 bases at J, while the number of junction bases matched to no gene is 8. The record originates from a study of blood T cell repertoires in COVID-19 (dated by TCRdb to 2018 to 2021). For the wider study: The collaborator samples originated in the United States, Italy and Spain and spanned the acute and convalescent phases of COVID-19. Samples came from the ongoing ImmuneRACE study (first 160 participants) plus 1,254 subjects from 6 global collaborators. Where available, HLA class I and class II types were taken from metadata supplied by the sample provider and were not determined by assay-based typing. A de-identified subject ID, COVID-19 status, age in years and sex were almost always included in the sample metadata. The prospective study material was composed of cDNA or gDNA derived from T cells, B-cell-depleted T cells, or PBMCs. The repertoires were made available in a free public database intended to serve as a resource for research on the immune response to SARS-CoV-2. The dataset comprised deeply sampled blood TCRbeta repertoires from subjects exposed to, actively infected with, or recovered from COVID-19.

The collaborating institutions used their own protocols to collect whole blood in K2EDTA tubes. For TCRbeta analysis, collaborators shipped samples as frozen whole blood, isolated PBMCs, or DNA extracted from either of those sample types. TCRbeta CDR3 regions were amplified from genomic DNA using the immunoSEQ Assay, a bias-controlled multiplex PCR. Under the source paper's analysis protocol: Nucleated cell counts per sample were estimated from amplification of reference gene primers within the assay. To quantify the absolute abundance of each unique TCRbeta CDR3 rearrangement, sequence reads were collapsed and filtered. For each sample, productive Simpson clonality was calculated by taking the square root of Simpson's diversity index across productive rearrangements. TCRdb stores this immuneACCESS table with in-frame sequences only. Part of the clones is absent; in the studies checked, under half of the shortfall reflects unresolved V genes, and no reason is known for the rest. The D gene and trimming were derived from the DNA, and the V and J assignments and clone size from that table. In all, the sample holds about 150,000 clones, and 83% of those were seen once. The top ten hold roughly 1.9% of the sample.

Overall study outcomes, separate from this receptor: How much clinical and demographic metadata was included differed by source and by participant, and the metadata was provided uncurated.

Here the chain combines TRBV18 and TRBJ2-1; 7 bases in the junction line up with TRBD1. The sample was peripheral blood. This receptor was identified in a woman at least 80 years old with acute or convalescent COVID-19. The base sequence is TGTGCCAGCTCACCACGACAGGGCGGAATAACCTACAATGAGCAGTTCTTC. It codes for CASSPRQGGITYNEQFF.